These 7 T cell receptor beta chains were all obtained from the same sample, sequenced in a study of early T cells in non-severe SARS-CoV-2 infection. TCRdb ran MiXCR on the 5' RACE reads and lists one entry per CDR3 protein. The sample carries approximately 30,000 distinct CDR3 sequences, under 7.5% recorded once. The sample was whole blood. These receptors originate from an adult who was a healthcare worker with PCR-confirmed SARS-CoV-2 infection or an uninfected control (not recorded which).

The table lists this clonotype with many counts. This rearrangement joins TRBV18 to TRBJ1-5; D remains unclear. V was shortened by 2 bases and J by 3 bases, with 11 bases between the two germline ends. Per the germline V gene, CDR1 is KGHSH and CDR2 is LQKENI. The CDR3 has 15 amino acids. The CDR3 nucleotides read TGTGCCAGCTCACCAATGAGGGTTCACAATCAGCCCCAGCATTTT. It codes for CASSPMRVHNQPQHF.

This clonotype is medium-sized within its sample. The V call is TRBV15, the J call TRBJ1-2; D unresolved. CDR1 is LNHNV and CDR2 is YYDKDF in the germline V gene (reference sequence). This CDR3 is built from 19 residues. Trimming removed 0 bases from V and 4 bases from J, with 24 bases in between. The CDR3 coding sequence is TGTGCCACCAGCAGAGAATTATCGGTTTTCTCTGGAGGCTCCTATGGCTACACCTTC. As protein: CATSRELSVFSGGSYGYTF.

At least ten counts were recorded for this clonotype. This chain joins TRBV14 and TRBJ2-2; no clear D. Germline CDR1 is SGHDN and CDR2 is FVKESK. V lost 5 bases and J lost 7, with 11 bases in between. This CDR3 is built from 13 residues. CDR3 sequence (DNA): TGTGCCAGCAGCTCAGTAGTCGGCGGGGAGCTGTTTTTT. This sequence encodes CASSSVVGGELFF.

Within the sample, this clonotype is medium-sized. The chain has TRBV3-1 and TRBJ2-5, with 10 bases identical to TRBD2. The CDR3 runs 17 residues. V lost 5 bases to trimming and J lost 4 bases; unmatched junction nucleotides: 13. The germline V gene encodes CDR1 LGHDT and CDR2 YNNKEL (reference sequence). The CDR3 nucleotides are TGTGCCAGCAGCTCAAGTGCGCTAGCGGGAGTAGGAGAGACCCAGTACTTC. Its protein is CASSSSALAGVGETQYF.

This clonotype appeared many times. The chain links TRBV6-6 to TRBJ2-5; TRBD2 might be the D (5 bases). The CDR3 totals 16 residues. Germline values: CDR1 MNHNY, CDR2 SVGAGI (reference sequence). Trimming left V 6 bases short and J 4 bases short, with 21 bases between. The CDR3 DNA reads as TGTGCCAGCAGAACTGGGTCAGGAGGTTATGGAGAGACCCAGTACTTC. Protein sequence: CASRTGSGGYGETQYF.

This clonotype was counted ten times or more. CDR3 residues: CASSLTGGGYTF. The CDR3 nucleotides are TGCGCCAGCAGCCTTACAGGGGGCGGCTACACCTTC. This chain joins TRBV5-1 and TRBJ1-2; 9 nucleotides agree with TRBD1. Trimming at V came to 4 bases and at J to 8 bases, leaving 3 bases not matched to a gene. There are 12 residues in the CDR3. Germline V gene sequence: CDR1 SGHRS, CDR2 YFSETQ.

This clonotype showed up just a few times. V and J are TRBV11-3 and TRBJ2-2, with 10 bases that match TRBD1. The germline V gene has CDR1 SGHNT and CDR2 YENEEA. The CDR3 contains 15 residues. J was trimmed by 4 bases and V by 3 bases; bases with no gene match: 2. The CDR3 DNA reads as TGTGCCAGCAGCTTGGACAGGGGGGGCACCGGGGAGCTGTTTTTT. This sequence encodes CASSLDRGGTGELFF.